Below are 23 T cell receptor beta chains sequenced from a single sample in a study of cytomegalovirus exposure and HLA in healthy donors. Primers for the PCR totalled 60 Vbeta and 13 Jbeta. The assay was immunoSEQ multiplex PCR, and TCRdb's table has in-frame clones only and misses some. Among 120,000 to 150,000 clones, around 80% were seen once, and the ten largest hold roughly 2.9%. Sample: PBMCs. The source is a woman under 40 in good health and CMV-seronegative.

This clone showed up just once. The CDR3 coding sequence is TGTGCCAGCAGGGGGGGACAGGAGAACTATGGCTACACCTTC. Residues: CASRGGQENYGYTF. The chain combines TRBV5-5 with TRBJ1-2; 8 nucleotides match TRBD1. V shed 5 bases, J shed 2 bases, and the junction held 5 bases outside the gene matches. The CDR3 contains 14 residues. CDR1 and CDR2 from the germline V gene are SGHKS and YYEKEE (reference sequence).

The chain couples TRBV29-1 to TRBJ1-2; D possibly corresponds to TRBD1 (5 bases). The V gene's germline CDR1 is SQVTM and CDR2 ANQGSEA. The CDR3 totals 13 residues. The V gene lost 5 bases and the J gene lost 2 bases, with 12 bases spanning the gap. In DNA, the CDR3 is TGCAGCGTTAAGGTCAGGGTAAACTATGGCTACACCTTC. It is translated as CSVKVRVNYGYTF. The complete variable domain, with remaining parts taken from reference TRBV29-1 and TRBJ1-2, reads SAVISQKPSRDICQRGTSLTIQCQVDSQVTMMFWYRQQPGQSLTLIATANQGSEATYESGFVIDKFPISRPNLTFSTLTVSNMSPEDSSIYLCSVKVRVNYGYTFGSGTRLTVV.

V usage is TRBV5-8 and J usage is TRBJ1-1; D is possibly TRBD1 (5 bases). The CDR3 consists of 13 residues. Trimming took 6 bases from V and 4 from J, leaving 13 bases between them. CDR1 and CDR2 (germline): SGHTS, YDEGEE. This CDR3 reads CASNLRGRTEAFF. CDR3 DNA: TGTGCCAGCAATCTAAGGGGCCGCACTGAAGCTTTCTTT.

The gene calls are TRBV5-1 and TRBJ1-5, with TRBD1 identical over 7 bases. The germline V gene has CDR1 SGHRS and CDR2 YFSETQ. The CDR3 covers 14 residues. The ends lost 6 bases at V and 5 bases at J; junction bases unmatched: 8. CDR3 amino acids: CASNDRVADQPQHF. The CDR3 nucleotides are TGCGCCAGCAATGACAGGGTCGCCGATCAGCCCCAGCATTTT.

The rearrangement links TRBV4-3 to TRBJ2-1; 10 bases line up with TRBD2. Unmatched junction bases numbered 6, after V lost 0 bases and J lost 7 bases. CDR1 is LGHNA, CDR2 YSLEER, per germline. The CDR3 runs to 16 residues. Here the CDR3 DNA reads TGCGCCAGCAGCCAAGATGCAGCGGGGGGGCTGAATGAGCAGTTCTTC. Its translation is CASSQDAAGGLNEQFF.

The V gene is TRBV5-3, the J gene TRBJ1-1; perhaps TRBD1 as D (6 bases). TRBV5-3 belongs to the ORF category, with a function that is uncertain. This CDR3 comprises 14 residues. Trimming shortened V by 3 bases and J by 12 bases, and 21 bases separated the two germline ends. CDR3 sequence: CARSSERTGFVTFF. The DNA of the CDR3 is TGTGCCAGAAGCTCGGAAAGAACAGGGTTTGTGACTTTCTTT.

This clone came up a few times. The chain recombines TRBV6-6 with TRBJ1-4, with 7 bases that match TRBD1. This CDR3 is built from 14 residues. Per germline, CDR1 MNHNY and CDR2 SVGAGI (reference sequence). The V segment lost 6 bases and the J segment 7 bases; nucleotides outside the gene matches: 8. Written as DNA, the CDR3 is TGTGCCAGCAGACCAAGGGGGCCCGGTGAAAAACTGTTTTTT. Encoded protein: CASRPRGPGEKLFF.

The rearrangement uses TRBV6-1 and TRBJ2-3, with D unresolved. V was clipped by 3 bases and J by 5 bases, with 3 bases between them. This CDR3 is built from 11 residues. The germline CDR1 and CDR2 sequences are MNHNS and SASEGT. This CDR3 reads CASSDLDTQYF. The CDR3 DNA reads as TGTGCCAGCAGTGATCTAGATACGCAGTATTTT.

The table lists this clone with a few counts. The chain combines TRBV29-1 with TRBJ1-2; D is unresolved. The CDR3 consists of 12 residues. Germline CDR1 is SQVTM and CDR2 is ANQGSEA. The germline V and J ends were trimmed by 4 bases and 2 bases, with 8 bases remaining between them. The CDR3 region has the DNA TGCAGCGTTGGCCAGGCAAACTATGGCTACACCTTC. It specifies CSVGQANYGYTF.

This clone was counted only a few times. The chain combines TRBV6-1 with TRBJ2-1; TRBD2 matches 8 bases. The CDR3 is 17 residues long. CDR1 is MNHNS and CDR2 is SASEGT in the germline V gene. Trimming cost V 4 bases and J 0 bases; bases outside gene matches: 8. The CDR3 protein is CASSVSGVLSSYNEQFF. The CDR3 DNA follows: TGTGCCAGCAGTGTTAGCGGGGTACTTAGCTCCTACAATGAGCAGTTCTTC.

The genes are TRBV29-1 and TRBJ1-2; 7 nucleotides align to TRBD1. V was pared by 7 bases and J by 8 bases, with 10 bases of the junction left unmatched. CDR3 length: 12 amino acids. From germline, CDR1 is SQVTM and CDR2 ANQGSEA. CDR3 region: CSAKGQARGYTF. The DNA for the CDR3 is TGCAGCGCGAAAGGACAGGCGCGGGGCTACACCTTC.

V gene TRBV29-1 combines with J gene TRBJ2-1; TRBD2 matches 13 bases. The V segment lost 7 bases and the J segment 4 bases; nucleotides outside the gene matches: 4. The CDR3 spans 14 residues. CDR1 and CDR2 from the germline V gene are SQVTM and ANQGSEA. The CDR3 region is CSAKLAGGYNEQFF. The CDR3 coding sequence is TGCAGCGCAAAACTAGCGGGAGGGTACAATGAGCAGTTCTTC.

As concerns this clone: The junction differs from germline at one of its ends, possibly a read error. This chain's CDR3 is CASRIDRGSYNEQFF. The CDR3 DNA follows: TGTGCCAGTAGGATAGACAGGGGTTCCTACAATGAGCAGTTCTTC. The chain is built from TRBV19 and TRBJ2-1, with 8 bases that match TRBD1. CDR3 size: 15 residues. In germline, CDR1 is LNHDA, CDR2 SQIVND (reference sequence).

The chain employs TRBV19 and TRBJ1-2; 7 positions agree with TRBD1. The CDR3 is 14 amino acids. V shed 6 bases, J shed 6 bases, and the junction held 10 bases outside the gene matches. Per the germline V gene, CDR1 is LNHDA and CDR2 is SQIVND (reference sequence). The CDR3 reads CASRPVGTVDGYTF. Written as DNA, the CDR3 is TGTGCCAGTAGGCCTGTCGGGACAGTCGATGGCTACACCTTC.

In DNA, the CDR3 is TGTGCCAGCAGCGTAGCCCCAACAGGGGAAGGAAATCAGCCCCAGCATTTT. Its translation is CASSVAPTGEGNQPQHF. The gene calls are TRBV9 and TRBJ1-5; 7 nucleotides line up with TRBD1. Trimming at V came to 0 bases and at J to 4 bases, leaving 10 bases not matched to a gene. CDR1 SGDLS and CDR2 YYNGEE come from the germline V gene. The CDR3 sequence is 17 residues long. The full variable domain, in which reference TRBV9 and TRBJ1-5 provide the parts outside the CDR3, is DSGVTQTPKHLITATGQRVTLRCSPRSGDLSVYWYQQSLDQGLQFLIQYYNGEERAKGNILERFSAQQFPDLHSELNLSSLELGDSALYFCASSVAPTGEGNQPQHFGDGTRLSIL.

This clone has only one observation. The CDR3 DNA reads TGTGCCAGCAGCTCTAATCAGCCCCAGCATTTT. Translation gives CASSSNQPQHF. The chain uses TRBV7-9 and TRBJ1-5; no clear D gene. The CDR3 spans 11 residues. Germline loops: CDR1 SEHNR, CDR2 FQNEAQ (reference sequence). V was trimmed by 4 bases and J by 4 bases, leaving 2 bases between them.

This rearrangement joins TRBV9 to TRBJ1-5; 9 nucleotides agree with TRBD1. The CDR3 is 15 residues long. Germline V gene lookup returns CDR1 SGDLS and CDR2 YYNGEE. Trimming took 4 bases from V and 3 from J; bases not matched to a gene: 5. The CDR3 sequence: CASSLGQGPNQPQHF. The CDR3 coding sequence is TGTGCCAGCAGCTTGGGACAGGGCCCCAATCAGCCCCAGCATTTT.

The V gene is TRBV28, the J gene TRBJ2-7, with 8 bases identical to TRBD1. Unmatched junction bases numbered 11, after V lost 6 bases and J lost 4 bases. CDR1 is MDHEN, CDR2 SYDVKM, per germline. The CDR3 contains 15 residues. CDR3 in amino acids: CASRHLGQGEYEQYF. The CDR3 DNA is TGTGCCAGCAGACACCTCGGACAGGGCGAGTACGAGCAGTACTTC.

The CDR3 DNA sequence: TGTGCCAGCAGGACTACCGGGACAGGGGGGGGTCAGCCCCAGCATTTT. This encodes CASRTTGTGGGQPQHF. The chain uses TRBV2 and TRBJ1-5, with TRBD1 matching 11 bases. Trimming took 6 bases from V and 6 from J; bases not matched to a gene: 10. This CDR3 is 16 amino acids long. Germline V gene data show CDR1 as SNHLY and CDR2 as FYNNEI.

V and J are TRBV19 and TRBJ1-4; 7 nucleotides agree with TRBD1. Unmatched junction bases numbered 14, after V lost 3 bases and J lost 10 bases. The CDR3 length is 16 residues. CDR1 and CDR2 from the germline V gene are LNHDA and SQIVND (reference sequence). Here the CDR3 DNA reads TGTGCCAGTAGTATCGGCAGGGGGGATAGTAGCGGAAAACTGTTTTTT. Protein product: CASSIGRGDSSGKLFF.

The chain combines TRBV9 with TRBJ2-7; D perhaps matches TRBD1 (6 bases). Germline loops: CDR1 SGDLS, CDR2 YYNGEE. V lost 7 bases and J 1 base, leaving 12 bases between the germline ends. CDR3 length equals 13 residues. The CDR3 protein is CASSGTYSYEQYF. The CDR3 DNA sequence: TGTGCCAGCTCCGGGACATATTCCTACGAGCAGTACTTC.

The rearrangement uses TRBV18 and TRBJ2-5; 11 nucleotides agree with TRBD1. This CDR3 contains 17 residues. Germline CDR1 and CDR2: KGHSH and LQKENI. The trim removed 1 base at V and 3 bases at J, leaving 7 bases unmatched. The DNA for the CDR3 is TGTGCCAGCTCACCACTTGGACAGGGGGCGCTAGAAGAGACCCAGTACTTC. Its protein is CASSPLGQGALEETQYF. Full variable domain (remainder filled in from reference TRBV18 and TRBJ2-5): NAGVMQNPRHLVRRRGQEARLRCSPMKGHSHVYWYRQLPEEGLKFMVYLQKENIIDESGMPKERFSAEFPKEGPSILRIQQVVRGDSAAYFCASSPLGQGALEETQYFGPGTRLLVL.

In DNA, the CDR3 is TGTGCCAGCAGGATTGGACTAGCGGATTACAATGAGCAGTTCTTC. Protein sequence: CASRIGLADYNEQFF. The V gene is TRBV2, the J gene TRBJ2-1, with 10 bases aligning to TRBD2. Per the germline V gene, CDR1 is SNHLY and CDR2 is FYNNEI. The J segment lost 4 bases and the V segment lost 6 bases, leaving 6 bases of the junction unmatched. The CDR3 is 15 amino acids.